The 7 T cell receptor beta chains reported below all come from one sample, sequenced in a study of T cell responses to AZD1222 COVID-19 vaccine. The assay was immunoSEQ multiplex PCR, and TCRdb's table has in-frame clones only and misses some. This table holds fewer than 130,000 clones, nearly 90% found once. The starting material was peripheral blood, obtained 28 days after the second AZD1222 dose. All receptors derive from an adult who received the AZD1222 COVID-19 vaccine.

This clone was counted only a few times. J is TRBJ1-6 and V is TRBV11-2; TRBD1 might be the D (5 bases). Germline V gives CDR1 SGHAT, CDR2 FQNNGV. Deletions cut 5 bases from V and 6 bases from J, with 17 bases between. There are 16 residues in the CDR3. The CDR3 DNA is TGTGCCAGCAGCCCCTCATGGGGCGAGGGTAATTCACCCCTCCACTTT. This sequence encodes CASSPSWGEGNSPLHF.

This chain uses TRBV10-3 with TRBJ1-5, with a weak D call TRBD1 (6 bases). The CDR3 sequence is 15 residues long. Germline values: CDR1 ENHRY, CDR2 SYGVKD. Trimming cost V 0 bases and J 5 bases, with 11 bases left between them. The CDR3: CAISESGQGHQPQHF. The CDR3 DNA follows: TGTGCCATCAGTGAGTCAGGGCAGGGGCATCAGCCCCAGCATTTT.

The chain has TRBV5-5 and TRBJ2-1; D gene ambiguous. Germline CDR1 is SGHKS and CDR2 is YYEKEE (reference sequence). V lost 2 bases, J lost 9 bases, and 18 bases lay in between. The CDR3 has 15 residues. CDR3 nucleotides: TGTGCCAGCAGCTTCACTGGAGATATAGATTTTGAGCAGTTCTTC. Protein: CASSFTGDIDFEQFF.

This chain links TRBV28 with TRBJ1-4; D is unresolved. Germline V gene lookup returns CDR1 MDHEN and CDR2 SYDVKM. The V and J ends lost 7 bases and 4 bases respectively, with 19 bases between them. The CDR3 runs 16 residues. In DNA form, the CDR3 reads TGTGCCAGCACCCCCTTAGCGATGGTCCTTAATGAAAAACTGTTTTTT. This sequence encodes CASTPLAMVLNEKLFF. The whole variable domain, filled in from reference TRBV28 and TRBJ1-4, reads DVKVTQSSRYLVKRTGEKVFLECVQDMDHENMFWYRQDPGLGLRLIYFSYDVKMKEKGDIPEGYSVSREKKERFSLILESASTNQTSMYLCASTPLAMVLNEKLFFGSGTQLSVL.

The chain combines TRBV7-8 with TRBJ2-5, with 16 bases aligning to TRBD2. V lost 8 bases to trimming and J lost 3 bases; unmatched junction nucleotides: 0. The length of the CDR3 is 14 residues. Germline V gene data show CDR1 as SGHVS and CDR2 as FQNEAQ. CDR3 protein: CASGTSGREETQYF. CDR3 in DNA: TGTGCCAGCGGGACTAGCGGGAGGGAAGAGACCCAGTACTTC.

This chain uses TRBV28 with TRBJ1-2; TRBD1 matches at 9 bases. J was trimmed by 6 bases and V by 2 bases; bases with no gene match: 10. The CDR3 is 16 amino acids. The germline V gene encodes CDR1 MDHEN and CDR2 SYDVKM. This chain's CDR3 is CASSLVLGTGYNGYTF. CDR3 nucleotides: TGTGCCAGCAGTTTAGTCCTAGGGACAGGGTACAATGGCTACACCTTC.

The chain combines TRBV7-9 with TRBJ1-6; 7 bases are shared with TRBD1. Losses at the gene ends were 3 bases for V and 7 bases for J; bases not matched to a gene: 6. Per the germline V gene, CDR1 is SEHNR and CDR2 is FQNEAQ (reference sequence). This CDR3 spans 15 amino acids. In nucleotides, the CDR3 is TGTGCCAGCAGCTTGGACCAGGGGGTCAATTCACCCCTCCACTTT. Translated, it gives CASSLDQGVNSPLHF.